These 27 T cell receptor beta chains were sequenced from one sample in a study of CD8+ T cells in alopecia areata (dated by TCRdb to between 2017 and 2018). The protocol used for the library was the immunoSEQ multiplex PCR assay. RNA was extracted from all samples and reverse transcribed into cDNA as template for TCR sequencing. TCRdb holds this immuneACCESS table with in-frame rearrangements only. Some clones are missing; in checked studies, unresolved V genes explain under half, and the rest has no known cause. This sample has 250,000 to 350,000 clones in its table, and about 60% of those were observed once. 0.9% to 0.95% of the sample belongs to the ten largest clones. The treatment or condition label for this specimen denotes: oral pan-JAK inhibitor, 5-10 mg twice daily. Here the sequenced sample was CD4+ T cells sorted from blood, taken around week 53, from a patient treated with tofacitinib. These receptors originate from a human donor with alopecia areata.

This chain links TRBV13 with TRBJ1-1, with D perhaps matching TRBD1 (5 bases). This CDR3 comprises 14 residues. The germline V gene encodes CDR1 PRHDT and CDR2 FYEKMQ (reference sequence). Between the trimmed V and J ends, which lost 3 bases and 0 bases, there was a span of 8 bases. This CDR3 reads CASSFQGVNTEAFF. CDR3 sequence (DNA): TGTGCCAGCAGCTTCCAGGGCGTGAACACTGAAGCTTTCTTT.

The chain combines TRBV2 with TRBJ2-5, with D possibly matching TRBD2 (6 bases). Germline CDR1 is SNHLY and CDR2 is FYNNEI. The CDR3 runs 14 residues. V gave up 7 bases and J gave up 5 bases, with 17 bases separating them. The CDR3 protein is CASTVAGLYETQYF. The DNA for the CDR3 is TGTGCCAGCACGGTGGCGGGACTTTACGAGACCCAGTACTTC.

Notes on this clone: At one end, the junction sequence differs from germline, possibly due to a read error. The J gene is TRBJ2-1, the V gene TRBV7-3, with TRBD2 matching 9 bases. Germline loops: CDR1 SGHTA, CDR2 FQGTGA. The CDR3 loop spans 13 amino acids. CDR3 sequence: CASSSGLAVEEFF. The CDR3 DNA reads TGTGCCAGCAGCTCGGGACTAGCAGTTGAGGAGTTCTTC.

The CDR3 nucleotides are TGTGCCACCAGCAGCCTTGGAATGAGAGGGGCCAACGTCCTGACTTTC. This translates into CATSSLGMRGANVLTF. The rearrangement joins TRBV15 to TRBJ2-6; D gene ambiguous. This CDR3 region has 16 residues. Between the trimmed V and J ends, which lost 3 bases and 4 bases, there was a span of 13 bases. Germline assignment: CDR1 LNHNV and CDR2 YYDKDF (reference sequence).

The chain joins TRBV18 to TRBJ2-7; unclear D gene. The V end was cut by 1 base, the J end by 3 bases, with 10 bases between. Germline lookup yields CDR1 KGHSH and CDR2 LQKENI. CDR3 length equals 14 residues. The CDR3 region is CASSPRLRGYEQYF. The CDR3 bases are TGTGCCAGCTCACCACGCCTCCGAGGCTACGAGCAGTACTTC.

This clone was detected only a few times. Other nucleotide sequences from this sample produce the same CDR3. The chain uses TRBV29-1 and TRBJ2-2, with D possibly being TRBD2 (5 bases). V was cut by 6 bases and J by 6 bases, with 8 bases left in between. The CDR3 runs to 11 residues. Germline V gives CDR1 SQVTM, CDR2 ANQGSEA. The CDR3 nucleotides read TGCAGCGTGGCCGGGGCCGGGGAGCTGTTTTTT. This sequence encodes CSVAGAGELFF.

The J gene is TRBJ1-5, the V gene TRBV12-5; possible D gene TRBD1, 6 bases. Trimming left V 0 bases short and J 5 bases short, with 14 bases between. Germline assignment: CDR1 LGHNT and CDR2 FRNRAP. The CDR3 spans 16 residues. The CDR3 reads CASGLVPGVGDQPQHF. The CDR3 DNA sequence: TGTGCTAGTGGTTTGGTACCAGGGGTGGGTGATCAGCCCCAGCATTTT. Together with reference TRBV12-5 and TRBJ1-5, the CDR3 gives the full variable domain: DARVTQTPRHKVTEMGQEVTMRCQPILGHNTVFWYRQTMMQGLELLAYFRNRAPLDDSGMPKDRFSAEMPDATLATLKIQPSEPRDSAVYFCASGLVPGVGDQPQHFGDGTRLSIL.

This clone appeared a few times. The V call is TRBV6-5, the J call TRBJ2-5, with D hard to call. CDR1 MNHEY and CDR2 SVGAGI come from the germline V gene. Trimming removed 6 bases from V and 2 bases from J, with 10 bases in between. The CDR3 length is 13 residues. The DNA for the CDR3 is TGTGCCAGCAGCCCCCCAGGTCAAGAGACCCAGTACTTC. It encodes CASSPPGQETQYF.

The chain joins TRBV29-1 to TRBJ2-7; D may be TRBD1 or TRBD2 (5 bases each). This CDR3 has 12 residues. The germline V gene encodes CDR1 SQVTM and CDR2 ANQGSEA. Trimming removed 4 bases from V and 3 bases from J, with 10 bases in between. The CDR3 is CSVAGTVYEQYF. For the CDR3, the DNA is TGCAGCGTTGCGGGGACGGTCTACGAGCAGTACTTC.

The CDR3: CASSYTDRPGLGEQYF. The DNA of the CDR3 is TGTGCCAGCAGTTACACTGACAGGCCTGGACTGGGCGAGCAGTACTTC. The rearrangement uses TRBV6-5 and TRBJ2-7; D possibly corresponds to TRBD1 (6 bases). This CDR3 is built from 16 residues. Trimming removed 2 bases at V and 6 bases at J, with 20 bases between. Per germline, CDR1 MNHEY and CDR2 SVGAGI.

J is TRBJ2-1 and V is TRBV29-1, with 7 positions matching TRBD1. The germline V gene encodes CDR1 SQVTM and CDR2 ANQGSEA. V lost 4 bases, J lost 8 bases, and 8 bases stayed unmatched. This CDR3 comprises 13 residues. For the CDR3, the DNA is TGCAGCGTTGCGGGACAGCTTTTGGATGAGCAGTTCTTC. The encoded protein is CSVAGQLLDEQFF.

V and J are TRBV5-1 and TRBJ2-1, with D perhaps matching TRBD2 (6 bases). CDR1 and CDR2 (germline): SGHRS, YFSETQ. V lost 6 bases and J lost 9, with 13 bases in between. The CDR3 consists of 12 residues. The CDR3 DNA reads as TGCGCCAGCACCCACAACGGGGGTGAGCAGTTCTTC. Its protein product is CASTHNGGEQFF.

Only a few counts were recorded for this clone. V and J are TRBV6-5 and TRBJ1-2, with 9 bases that match TRBD1. The V gene end was trimmed by 5 bases and the J gene end by 4 bases; junction bases not matched to a gene: 5. The germline gives CDR1 MNHEY, CDR2 SVGAGI. CDR3 length: 14 residues. This CDR3 reads CASSGTGLGYGYTF. CDR3 nucleotide sequence: TGTGCCAGCAGTGGGACAGGGCTTGGCTATGGCTACACCTTC.

J is TRBJ1-5 and V is TRBV27, with D hard to call. Per germline, CDR1 MNHEY and CDR2 SMNVEV (reference sequence). Trimming left V 5 bases short and J 0 bases short, with 17 bases between. This CDR3 has 17 residues. CDR3 in amino acids: CASSPRRRGGSNQPQHF. DNA of the CDR3: TGTGCCAGCAGTCCACGCAGGCGGGGAGGTAGCAATCAGCCCCAGCATTTT.

CDR3: CASRKQGDQPQHF. CDR3 in DNA: TGTGCCAGCAGAAAGCAGGGGGATCAGCCCCAGCATTTT. The chain combines TRBV7-2 with TRBJ1-5; 7 positions agree with TRBD1. The germline V gene encodes CDR1 SGHTA and CDR2 FQGNSA. J gave up 5 bases and V 6 bases, and 4 bases lay outside the gene matches. CDR3 size: 13 residues.

The rearrangement links TRBV4-1 to TRBJ2-7; 7 bases line up with TRBD1. The CDR3 runs 15 residues. J lost 7 bases, V lost 3 bases, and 12 bases had no gene match. Germline V gene data show CDR1 as MGHRA and CDR2 as YSYEKL. CDR3 region: CASSHRTGESFEQYF. In DNA, the CDR3 is TGCGCCAGCAGCCATAGGACAGGTGAATCGTTTGAGCAGTACTTC.

This chain connects TRBV5-6 to TRBJ2-5; D may be TRBD1 or TRBD2 (5 bases each). Trimming shortened V by 1 base and J by 4 bases, and 8 bases separated the two germline ends. Per germline, CDR1 SGHDT and CDR2 YYEEEE. The CDR3 consists of 13 residues. The CDR3 coding sequence is TGTGCCAGCAGCTTGCGTGGGACAGAGACCCAGTACTTC. Its translation is CASSLRGTETQYF.

The chain carries TRBV29-1 and TRBJ1-5; maybe TRBD1 (5 bases). The CDR3 covers 13 residues. Germline V CDR1 and CDR2: SQVTM, ANQGSEA. Trimming stripped 7 bases from V and 2 bases from J, with 12 bases between. The CDR3 nucleotides read TGCAGCGCCCCTGACAGACGCAATCAGCCCCAGCATTTT. The encoded protein is CSAPDRRNQPQHF.

This clone was counted a few times. This chain uses TRBV29-1 with TRBJ2-7, with 11 bases identical to TRBD1. With V trimmed by 7 bases and J by 5 bases, 7 bases remained unmatched. CDR1 is SQVTM, CDR2 ANQGSEA, per germline. There are 13 residues in the CDR3. The CDR3 protein is CSGGQGALNEQYF. Written as DNA, the CDR3 is TGCAGCGGTGGACAGGGGGCTCTGAACGAGCAGTACTTC.

The sample holds a few counts of this clone. The chain joins TRBV4-3 to TRBJ1-1; D possibly corresponds to TRBD1 (5 bases). The CDR3 covers 12 residues. Germline lookup yields CDR1 LGHNA and CDR2 YSLEER. Trimming took off 4 bases at V and 2 bases at J, with 5 bases between the two ends. The CDR3: CASSRDNTEAFF. For the CDR3, the DNA is TGCGCCAGCAGCCGGGACAACACTGAAGCTTTCTTT.

The CDR3 loop reads CAWNRQGVGEQYF. The CDR3 DNA sequence: TGTGCCTGGAACCGGCAGGGTGTTGGCGAGCAGTACTTC. This chain connects TRBV30 to TRBJ2-7; perhaps TRBD1 as D (5 bases). Trimming removed 4 bases at V and 6 bases at J, with 16 bases between. The germline V gene encodes CDR1 GTSNPN and CDR2 SVGIG (reference sequence). The CDR3 consists of 13 residues.

This chain links TRBV9 with TRBJ2-1; D is tentatively TRBD1 or TRBD2 (5 bases each). V shed 4 bases and J shed 4 bases, with 12 bases lying between them. Germline V lookup: CDR1 SGDLS, CDR2 YYNGEE. This CDR3 is built from 14 residues. CDR3 in amino acids: CASSSGPSYNEQFF. The CDR3 region has the DNA TGTGCCAGCAGCTCGGGACCGTCTTACAATGAGCAGTTCTTC.

V usage is TRBV2 and J usage is TRBJ1-2; 9 bases map to TRBD1. The trim removed 6 bases at V and 2 bases at J, leaving 4 bases unmatched. The CDR3 is 14 amino acids. Germline values: CDR1 SNHLY, CDR2 FYNNEI. The CDR3 coding sequence is TGTGCCAGCAGGGCAGGGACAGGGAACTATGGCTACACCTTC. It is translated as CASRAGTGNYGYTF.

The chain uses TRBV14 and TRBJ2-6; perhaps D is TRBD1 or TRBD2 (5 bases each). The CDR3 covers 19 residues. V shed 2 bases and J shed 0 bases, with 17 bases lying between them. Per germline, CDR1 SGHDN and CDR2 FVKESK. The chain's CDR3 is CASSQWGWGNSSGANVLTF. CDR3 in DNA: TGTGCCAGCAGCCAATGGGGCTGGGGGAACAGCTCTGGGGCCAACGTCCTGACTTTC.

The chain uses TRBV29-1 and TRBJ1-1; D gene unclear. The V gene's germline CDR1 is SQVTM and CDR2 ANQGSEA. The V end was cut by 2 bases, the J end by 1 base, with 5 bases between. There are 12 residues in the CDR3. CDR3 sequence (DNA): TGCAGCGTTGAAACTGGGAACACTGAAGCTTTCTTT. It specifies CSVETGNTEAFF.

This chain uses TRBV30 with TRBJ2-1; TRBD2 matches at 13 bases. The germline V gene has CDR1 GTSNPN and CDR2 SVGIG (reference sequence). The trim removed 2 bases at V and 0 bases at J, leaving 7 bases unmatched. The CDR3 sequence is 18 residues long. CDR3 region: CAWSPGLAGVDSYNEQFF. For the CDR3, the DNA is TGTGCCTGGAGTCCCGGACTAGCGGGGGTCGACTCCTACAATGAGCAGTTCTTC. Variable domain in full (rest from reference TRBV30 and TRBJ2-1): SQTIHQWPATLVQPVGSPLSLECTVEGTSNPNLYWYRQAAGRGLQLLFYSVGIGQISSEVPQNLSASRPQDRQFILSSKKLLLSDSGFYLCAWSPGLAGVDSYNEQFFGPGTRLTVL.

This clone occurred a few times. J is TRBJ2-1 and V is TRBV4-1, with D perhaps matching TRBD1 (5 bases). The CDR3 length is 14 residues. CDR1 is MGHRA and CDR2 is YSYEKL in the germline V gene. V lost 5 bases and J lost 4, with 12 bases in between. The CDR3 is CASSDSPKYNEQFF. Here the CDR3 DNA reads TGCGCCAGCAGCGACAGCCCCAAGTACAATGAGCAGTTCTTC.